These 10 T cell receptor beta chains share one sample of origin, sequenced in a study of T cells in Graves' hyperthyroidism and ophthalmopathy. Template material for amplifying TCR beta CDR3 regions consisted of RNA transcripts. The TCR CDR3 was amplified in a first-round RT-PCR using the HTBI primer set. TCRdb itself ran the multiplex PCR reads through MiXCR, one entry per CDR3 protein. Altogether a few hundred thousand distinct CDR3 sequences are present, about 14% being singletons, with the ten largest covering around 20%. Specimen: blood. These receptors all stem from a woman aged 30 to 39 with Graves' ophthalmopathy.

V is TRBV4-1 and J is TRBJ1-4, with D unclear. The CDR3 is 15 residues long. Trimming left V 0 bases short and J 8 bases short, with 13 bases between. Germline V lookup: CDR1 MGHRA, CDR2 YSYEKL. CDR3 loop: CASSQEIVGLEKLFF. CDR3 in DNA: TGCGCCAGCAGCCAAGAGATTGTAGGTTTAGAAAAACTGTTTTTT.

This clonotype was observed a handful of times. The V gene is TRBV5-1, the J gene TRBJ1-6; TRBD1 agrees at 7 bases. CDR1 is SGHRS, CDR2 YFSETQ, per germline. This CDR3 has 16 amino acids. The V gene end was trimmed by 3 bases and the J gene end by 7 bases; junction bases not matched to a gene: 10. DNA for the CDR3: TGCGCCAGCAGCTCCAATACAGGGGTCCGGAATTCACCCCTCCACTTT. Translated, it gives CASSSNTGVRNSPLHF. The entire variable domain, with the rest obtained from reference TRBV5-1 and TRBJ1-6, is as follows: KAGVTQTPRYLIKTRGQQVTLSCSPISGHRSVSWYQQTPGQGLQFLFEYFSETQRNKGNFPGRFSGRQFSNSRSEMNVSTLELGDSALYLCASSSNTGVRNSPLHFGNGTRLTVT.

The V gene is TRBV14, the J gene TRBJ2-1; the D gene is possibly TRBD1 (6 bases). Germline V gives CDR1 SGHDN, CDR2 FVKESK. This CDR3 contains 17 residues. Between the trimmed V and J ends, which lost 1 base and 7 bases, there was a span of 20 bases. The CDR3 DNA reads TGTGCCAGCAGCCAAGTGTTCCAGGGGCTTATTAGGAATGAGCAGTTCTTC. It translates to CASSQVFQGLIRNEQFF.

In this sample, this clonotype turned up many times. The chain combines TRBV28 with TRBJ2-1; D is unclear. Per germline, CDR1 MDHEN and CDR2 SYDVKM. The ends were cut back, 5 bases at V and 8 bases at J, with 25 bases in the middle. CDR3 length: 17 residues. CDR3 nucleotide sequence: TGTGCCAGCAGTCCTTTCCAGAGTTCTACAACTGGGGATGAGCAGTTCTTC. Residues: CASSPFQSSTTGDEQFF.

The sample holds many counts of this clonotype. The rearrangement links TRBV2 to TRBJ2-5; D call uncertain. The V gene's germline CDR1 is SNHLY and CDR2 FYNNEI. The length of the CDR3 is 13 residues. Trimming took off 1 base at V and 1 base at J, with 4 bases between the two ends. This chain's CDR3 is CASSEERQETQYF. The CDR3 bases are TGTGCCAGCAGTGAAGAGCGCCAAGAGACCCAGTACTTC.

This clonotype was recorded at least ten times. The CDR3 is CSARQANSYEQYF. The CDR3 region has the DNA TGCAGTGCCAGGCAGGCAAACTCCTACGAGCAGTACTTC. This chain uses TRBV20-1 with TRBJ2-7, with D unresolved. The germline V and J ends were trimmed by 6 bases and 0 bases, with 12 bases remaining between them. The CDR3 extends over 13 amino acids. Germline lookup yields CDR1 DFQATT and CDR2 SNEGSKA (reference sequence).

There are many counts of this clonotype. The chain employs TRBV20-1 and TRBJ2-1; either TRBD1 or TRBD2 may fit D (6 bases each). Looked up from germline, CDR1 is DFQATT and CDR2 is SNEGSKA (reference sequence). Deletions cut 0 bases from V and 7 bases from J, with 16 bases between. There are 15 residues in the CDR3. In DNA form, the CDR3 reads TGCAGTGCTAGAGATTTCGAGGGGGACTGGAATGAGCAGTTCTTC. It codes for CSARDFEGDWNEQFF.

This clonotype was detected ten times or more. The CDR3 spells CASSPDDPGTYNEQFF. For the CDR3, the DNA is TGCGCCAGCAGCCCCGACGACCCCGGGACCTACAATGAGCAGTTCTTC. The chain carries TRBV4-1 and TRBJ2-1; the D gene is possibly TRBD2 (5 bases). Germline-derived CDR1 and CDR2 are MGHRA and YSYEKL. Between the trimmed V and J ends, which lost 4 bases and 2 bases, there was a span of 15 bases. The CDR3 has 16 amino acids.

This clonotype appeared many times. This chain connects TRBV4-1 to TRBJ2-7; TRBD2 is a possible D gene (5 bases). Germline CDR1 MGHRA, CDR2 YSYEKL. This CDR3 region has 15 residues. The V and J ends lost 2 bases and 2 bases respectively, with 13 bases between them. Written as DNA, the CDR3 is TGCGCCAGCAGCCAAAACGGGAAAGGCGCCTACGAGCAGTACTTC. This gives the protein CASSQNGKGAYEQYF.

This clonotype was observed at least ten times. The rearrangement links TRBV18 to TRBJ2-1; TRBD2 matches 10 bases. V shed 3 bases and J 3 bases; nucleotides not matched to a gene: 5. Per the germline V gene, CDR1 is KGHSH and CDR2 is LQKENI. The CDR3 extends over 16 amino acids. The CDR3 region has the DNA TGTGCCAGCTCACCTCAAGAGCGGGGGGGCTACAATGAGCAGTTCTTC. Translation: CASSPQERGGYNEQFF.